One and the same sample provided the 20 T cell receptor beta chains below, sequenced in a study of spatial heterogeneity in lung cancer. General study results and limits: Within tumors, counts of expanded alpha and beta TCRs tracked tumor mutation counts.

This sample's time point: sample taken at primary tumor resection. Their target antigens are unknown. TCRdb re-called the 5' RACE reads through MiXCR, storing one row per CDR3 protein. The repertoire holds about 20,000 distinct CDR3 sequences, with about 16% as singletons. The sequencing here drew on lung tumor tissue, taken at surgery. The receptors stem from a female donor with early-stage non-small cell lung cancer.

By share, this clonotype ranks as medium-sized (0.01 to 0.1%). This chain connects TRBV6-6 to TRBJ2-6; 8 bases align to TRBD1. CDR3 length: 18 amino acids. Germline V gene lookup returns CDR1 MNHNY and CDR2 SVGAGI (reference sequence). Losses at the gene ends were 5 bases for V and 0 bases for J; bases not matched to a gene: 9. CDR3 sequence (DNA): TGTGCCAGCAGTACGGACAGGGAACGTAGCTCTGGGGCCAACGTCCTGACTTTC. It translates to CASSTDRERSSGANVLTF.

This clonotype was observed many times. CDR3 in DNA: TGTGCCAGCAGCTTGTGGGGCAGGGCCAACTATGGCTACACCTTC. This gives the protein CASSLWGRANYGYTF. The chain joins TRBV5-6 to TRBJ1-2, with D perhaps TRBD1 (5 bases). The germline V gene encodes CDR1 SGHDT and CDR2 YYEEEE. Trimming pared 1 base from V and 2 bases from J, leaving 12 bases between. The CDR3 has 15 amino acids. The entire variable domain, with the rest obtained from reference TRBV5-6 and TRBJ1-2, is as follows: DAGVTQSPTHLIKTRGQQVTLRCSPKSGHDTVSWYQQALGQGPQFIFQYYEEEERQRGNFPDRFSGHQFPNYSSELNVNALLLGDSALYLCASSLWGRANYGYTFGSGTRLTVV.

This clonotype counts as medium-sized. This rearrangement joins TRBV6-5 to TRBJ2-5; 9 positions match TRBD2. In germline, CDR1 is MNHEY, CDR2 SVGAGI. The CDR3 sequence is 13 residues long. Trimming removed 8 bases from V and 5 bases from J; junction bases left unmatched: 6. Here the CDR3 reads CASGRGGDETQYF. The DNA for the CDR3 is TGTGCCAGCGGGCGGGGGGGCGACGAGACCCAGTACTTC.

The gene calls are TRBV20-1 and TRBJ2-3; maybe TRBD2 (5 bases). The ends were cut back, 5 bases at V and 6 bases at J, with 21 bases in the middle. This CDR3 is 15 amino acids long. CDR1 is DFQATT and CDR2 is SNEGSKA in the germline V gene (reference sequence). CDR3 nucleotide sequence: TGCAGTGCTCTAATTAGGACTTTCTCTCTCGATACGCAGTATTTT. Its translation is CSALIRTFSLDTQYF.

This clonotype was counted a few times. The chain couples TRBV28 to TRBJ2-7; TRBD1 is a possible D gene (5 bases). In germline, CDR1 is MDHEN, CDR2 SYDVKM. The CDR3 runs to 15 residues. Trimming took off 3 bases at V and 4 bases at J, with 16 bases between the two ends. The DNA for the CDR3 is TGTGCCAGCAGTTTTGGGGCGGAACCACCATACGAGCAGTACTTC. This codes for CASSFGAEPPYEQYF.

This clonotype was observed many times. The chain links TRBV29-1 to TRBJ2-1; tentative D call: TRBD2 (5 bases). V was pared by 6 bases and J by 7 bases, with 10 bases between. The CDR3 covers 11 residues. Looked up from germline, CDR1 is SQVTM and CDR2 is ANQGSEA. The DNA of the CDR3 is TGCAGCGTCCGCCCGGGGAATGAGCAGTTCTTC. As protein: CSVRPGNEQFF.

This chain uses TRBV20-1 with TRBJ2-6, with TRBD1 identical over 7 bases. V lost 6 bases to trimming and J lost 4 bases; unmatched junction nucleotides: 12. The CDR3 loop spans 16 amino acids. The germline gives CDR1 DFQATT, CDR2 SNEGSKA (reference sequence). The CDR3 DNA follows: TGCAGTGCCCTTGTAGGGGGCGCAACCGGGGCCAACGTCCTGACTTTC. Translating gives CSALVGGATGANVLTF.

This clonotype was found many times. Here the CDR3 reads CASSIPASGGRETQYF. The CDR3 bases are TGTGCCAGTAGTATACCGGCGAGCGGGGGGCGTGAGACCCAGTACTTC. This chain links TRBV19 with TRBJ2-5, with 9 bases that match TRBD2. Unmatched junction bases numbered 9, after V lost 2 bases and J lost 5 bases. The germline V gene encodes CDR1 LNHDA and CDR2 SQIVND (reference sequence). CDR3 size: 16 residues.

This clonotype was counted a few times. This sequence joins TRBV6-5 and TRBJ2-7; 8 nucleotides align to TRBD2. This CDR3 region has 13 residues. From germline, CDR1 is MNHEY and CDR2 SVGAGI. The J segment lost 1 base and the V segment lost 6 bases, leaving 2 bases of the junction unmatched. The CDR3 DNA is TGTGCCAGCAGACAGCGGGAGTCCTACGAGCAGTACTTC. Protein: CASRQRESYEQYF.

The chain couples TRBV5-1 to TRBJ2-5; the D is unclear. V was cut by 0 bases and J by 5 bases, with 11 bases left in between. Germline V gene data show CDR1 as SGHRS and CDR2 as YFSETQ. The CDR3 has 14 amino acids. CDR3 nucleotide sequence: TGCGCCAGCAGCTTGGTATGGAACACGGAGACCCAGTACTTC. Its translation is CASSLVWNTETQYF.

This clonotype has ten or more counts. No conserved phenylalanine or tryptophan is present at the end of the CDR3, so a read error is the likely explanation. The DNA is left out, because the CDR3 cannot be placed on it with certainty; the CDR3 is given as TCRdb lists it. The chain uses TRBV7-3 and TRBJ2-1; the table's D call, TRBD1, was not checked against the DNA. Germline-derived CDR1 and CDR2 are SGHTA and FQGTGA. The CDR3 is 11 residues long, ends included. CDR3 in amino acids: CASKWGSSTVG.

The V call is TRBV20-1, the J call TRBJ2-3; weak D call: TRBD1 (6 bases). The CDR3 runs 13 residues. Trimming left V 1 base short and J 6 bases short, with 11 bases between. Germline V CDR1 and CDR2: DFQATT, SNEGSKA (reference sequence). As DNA, the CDR3 is TGCAGTGCTAGAGGATTGGGGGCGGATACGCAGTATTTT. Its translation: CSARGLGADTQYF.

This clonotype has a single count. A much more abundant neighbour one base away suggests this may be a read error. The chain couples TRBV27 to TRBJ2-7; D is unresolved. The CDR3 consists of 16 residues. CDR1 and CDR2 (germline): MNHEY, SMNVEV (reference sequence). The ends were cut back, 5 bases at V and 5 bases at J, with 22 bases in the middle. CDR3 region: CASSHSSTAFPDEQYF. The CDR3 DNA sequence: TGTGCCAGCAGTCACAGCTCCACCGCCTTTCCTGACGAGCAGTACTTC.

At least ten counts were recorded for this clonotype. The chain joins TRBV24-1 to TRBJ2-1; 8 nucleotides align to TRBD2. The V and J ends lost 2 bases and 15 bases, in that order; junction bases with no gene match: 5. The CDR3 runs 12 residues. Germline-derived CDR1 and CDR2 are KGHDR and SFDVKD. The CDR3 here is CATSDSRTSLFF. CDR3 DNA sequence: TGTGCCACCAGTGATTCCCGGACTAGCCTGTTCTTC.

This clonotype is medium-sized (0.01 to 0.1%). The chain carries TRBV29-1 and TRBJ2-2, with 10 bases fitting TRBD2. The CDR3 has 15 residues. Germline V gene sequence: CDR1 SQVTM, CDR2 ANQGSEA. V was pared by 6 bases and J by 2 bases, with 6 bases of the junction left unmatched. The CDR3 loop reads CSVRSGRTNTGELFF. DNA of the CDR3: TGCAGCGTCCGTAGCGGGAGGACCAACACCGGGGAGCTGTTTTTT.

This clonotype ranks as medium-sized. The J gene is TRBJ2-3, the V gene TRBV11-2; tentative D call: TRBD2 (5 bases). Trimming shortened V by 1 base and J by 4 bases, and 12 bases separated the two germline ends. The CDR3 contains 15 residues. Per germline, CDR1 SGHAT and CDR2 FQNNGV. CDR3 sequence (DNA): TGTGCCAGCAGCTTAGTGGGCGGGCAGGCAGATACGCAGTATTTT. Its protein is CASSLVGGQADTQYF.

The sample holds many counts of this clonotype. The DNA for the CDR3 is TGTGCCAGCAGTGAAACCGCCGGGACACGCGAGCAGTACTTC. Its translation: CASSETAGTREQYF. The chain carries TRBV6-5 and TRBJ2-7; weak D call: TRBD1 (6 bases). In germline, CDR1 is MNHEY, CDR2 SVGAGI. V was shortened by 5 bases and J by 6 bases, with 17 bases between the two germline ends. The CDR3 is 14 residues long.

This chain joins TRBV6-5 and TRBJ2-5; maybe TRBD2 (5 bases). Trimming removed 4 bases from V and 4 bases from J, with 16 bases in between. CDR1 is MNHEY and CDR2 is SVGAGI in the germline V gene. The CDR3 consists of 15 residues. CDR3 coding DNA: TGTGCCAGCAGTTCCTACGGGCGGGTAGGAGAGACCCAGTACTTC. It yields the protein CASSSYGRVGETQYF.

The chain has TRBV20-1 and TRBJ2-7; TRBD1 matches 9 bases. In germline, CDR1 is DFQATT, CDR2 SNEGSKA (reference sequence). The CDR3 has 14 residues. Unmatched junction bases numbered 7, after V lost 5 bases and J lost 2 bases. The CDR3 here is CSAERDRVPYEQYF. DNA for the CDR3: TGCAGTGCTGAAAGGGACAGGGTCCCCTACGAGCAGTACTTC.

There are many counts of this clonotype. The V and J genes are TRBV6-6 and TRBJ1-1; D remains unclear. Germline CDR1 MNHNY, CDR2 SVGAGI (reference sequence). This CDR3 comprises 13 residues. The V and J ends lost 7 bases and 1 base respectively, with 10 bases between them. The DNA for the CDR3 is TGTGCCAGCACCTTAGGCGCGAACACTGAAGCTTTCTTT. Its translation is CASTLGANTEAFF.